This is a list of T cell receptor beta chains from one sample in a study of blood T cells in healthy people across ages. TCRdb re-called the 5' RACE reads through MiXCR, storing one row per CDR3 protein. The table lists 600,000 to 1,000,000 distinct CDR3 sequences, roughly 25% of them singletons. This same sample was also taken into another study, of T cells of mothers and their children.

Sequencing was carried out using blood. The receptors come from a boy younger than 18 in good health. Each CDR3 is given with its conserved first and last residue. Each record gives: clone size, J gene, D gene, V gene, CDR3 protein, CDR3 DNA. The D gene is left open where the match is weak. Clone sizes are given selectively: once, few, many, or a class where the clone is expanded.

clone size: NA
J gene: TRBJ2-3
D gene: NA
V gene: TRBV12-3/TRBV12-4
CDR3 protein: CASSLVDITSSSGSQGGTQYF
CDR3 DNA: TGTGCCAGCAGTTTAGTGGACATTACCTCAAGTAGCGGTTCTCAAGGGGGTACGCAGTATTTT

clone size: NA
J gene: TRBJ2-7
D gene: TRBD2
V gene: TRBV29-1
CDR3 protein: CSVGLAGKYEQYF
CDR3 DNA: TGCAGCGTTGGACTAGCGGGGAAGTACGAGCAGTACTTC

clone size: few
J gene: TRBJ2-7
D gene: TRBD1
V gene: TRBV6-6
CDR3 protein: CASSSGTGDWDEQYF
CDR3 DNA: TGTGCCAGCAGCTCCGGGACAGGGGATTGGGACGAGCAGTACTTC

clone size: NA
J gene: TRBJ1-4
D gene: NA
V gene: TRBV7-2
CDR3 protein: CASSLVITNEKLFF
CDR3 DNA: TGTGCCAGCAGCTTAGTTATCACTAATGAAAAACTGTTTTTT

clone size: few
J gene: TRBJ2-7
D gene: NA
V gene: TRBV15
CDR3 protein: CATSRDLSYEQYF
CDR3 DNA: TGTGCCACCAGCAGAGACCTCTCCTACGAGCAGTACTTC

clone size: few
J gene: TRBJ2-1
D gene: TRBD2
V gene: TRBV5-1
CDR3 protein: CASSWRTSGSNEQFF
CDR3 DNA: TGCGCCAGCAGCTGGCGGACTAGCGGGAGTAATGAGCAGTTCTTC

clone size: few
J gene: TRBJ1-1
D gene: NA
V gene: TRBV5-6
CDR3 protein: CASSFLGPNTEAFF
CDR3 DNA: TGTGCCAGCAGCTTCCTCGGACCGAACACTGAAGCTTTCTTT

clone size: once
J gene: TRBJ1-1
D gene: TRBD1
V gene: TRBV15
CDR3 protein: CATSRDWLLGQARNTEAFF
CDR3 DNA: TGTGCCACCAGCAGAGATTGGCTACTGGGACAGGCTCGTAACACTGAAGCTTTCTTT

clone size: NA
J gene: TRBJ2-7
D gene: NA
V gene: TRBV30
CDR3 protein: CAWSVGGGLSYEQYF
CDR3 DNA: TGTGCCTGGAGTGTCGGCGGGGGCCTCTCCTACGAGCAGTACTTC

clone size: few
J gene: TRBJ2-5
D gene: TRBD2
V gene: TRBV28
CDR3 protein: CASSPSGRWETQYF
CDR3 DNA: TGTGCCAGCAGCCCTAGCGGGAGGTGGGAGACCCAGTACTTC

clone size: NA
J gene: TRBJ2-5
D gene: TRBD1
V gene: TRBV29-1
CDR3 protein: CSVEDRQGRTKTQYF
CDR3 DNA: TGCAGCGTTGAAGATAGACAGGGGAGAACGAAGACCCAGTACTTC